The rows below give T cell receptor beta chains drawn from one sample of a study of cytomegalovirus exposure and HLA in healthy donors. The protocol was immunoSEQ multiplex PCR, while the TCRdb copy is restricted to in-frame clones and leaves out a portion. The table shows about 130,000 clones, with roughly 80% occurring only once. The specimen was PBMCs. These receptors all come from a man aged 35 to 55 in good health and CMV-seronegative. CDR3s include the opening cysteine and the closing phenylalanine or tryptophan. A D gene is named only where the DNA matches it firmly. Rows may omit the clone size; those that give it use once, few, many or a size class.

V gene,J gene,D gene,clone size,CDR3 DNA,CDR3 protein
TRBV28,TRBJ2-7,TRBD1,NA,TGTGCCAGCAGTTCCCCAGGGGGCTACGAGCAGTACTTC,CASSSPGGYEQYF
TRBV10-3,TRBJ1-2,TRBD1,NA,TGTGCCACCGTCCCGGGACAGGGATCGAGCGGCTACACCTTC,CATVPGQGSSGYTF
TRBV4-1,TRBJ2-6,TRBD2,NA,TGCGCCAGCAGCCATCCGGCGGGGGCTGGGGCCAACGTCCTGACTTTC,CASSHPAGAGANVLTF
TRBV6-1,TRBJ2-1,TRBD1,once,TGTGCCAGCAGTGAAGCGGGGACAGGGTACAATGAGCAGTTCTTC,CASSEAGTGYNEQFF
TRBV2,TRBJ1-3,NA,NA,TGTGCCACCAGCTACTCTGGAAACACCATATATTTT,CATSYSGNTIYF
TRBV28,TRBJ2-1,NA,NA,TGTGCCAGCAGTATCACTAGCTTGGGGGCCTACAATGAGCAGTTCTTC,CASSITSLGAYNEQFF
TRBV2,TRBJ1-1,TRBD1,few,TGTGCCAGGGGACAGGGTGGCACTGAAGCTTTCTTT,CARGQGGTEAFF
TRBV11-2,TRBJ2-7,NA,NA,TGTGCCAGCAGCGGCGGAGTGCTCTCCTACGAGCAGTACTTC,CASSGGVLSYEQYF
TRBV2,TRBJ1-2,NA,NA,TGTGCCAGCAGTGATCAGGGGACCTATGGCTACACCTTC,CASSDQGTYGYTF
TRBV7-2,TRBJ1-1,NA,NA,TGTGCCAGCAGCTTAGTTTCGTTGAACACTGAAGCTTTCTTT,CASSLVSLNTEAFF
TRBV28,TRBJ2-1,NA,NA,TGTGCCAGCAGTTCTTTATTATTACCCCACGGGGGCAATGAGCAGTTCTTC,CASSSLLLPHGGNEQFF
TRBV5-1,TRBJ2-3,TRBD2,NA,TGCGCCAGCAGCTCTAGCGGAGTTCCCACAGATACGCAGTATTTT,CASSSSGVPTDTQYF
TRBV28,TRBJ2-3,TRBD1,NA,TGTGCCAGCAGTACGACCGGGACAGGGTTGGATACGCAGTATTTT,CASSTTGTGLDTQYF
TRBV29-1,TRBJ2-7,TRBD1,NA,TGCAGCGTCCGCGACGACAGGGACGGACAGTACTTC,CSVRDDRDGQYF
TRBV5-1,TRBJ1-4,NA,once,TGCGCCAGCAGCTTGGTCCCAGGGTTGGGTGAAAAACTGTTTTTT,CASSLVPGLGEKLFF
TRBV28,TRBJ2-7,TRBD2,NA,TGTGCCAGCACCCCAGCGGGAGGCGGCTACGAGCAGTACTTC,CASTPAGGGYEQYF
TRBV7-2,TRBJ1-5,TRBD1,NA,TGTGCCAGCAGCTTCGGACAGGGCTCCAATCAGCCCCAGCATTTT,CASSFGQGSNQPQHF
TRBV2,TRBJ2-5,NA,NA,TGTGCCAGCGGAACTAGGCAAGAGACCCAGTACTTC,CASGTRQETQYF
TRBV15,TRBJ2-7,TRBD1,NA,TGTGCCACCAGCAGAGGGACAGGCTCTCTCGAGCAGTACTTC,CATSRGTGSLEQYF
TRBV7-3,TRBJ2-7,NA,NA,TGTGCCAGCAGCTTTACAGGTGGCCTCCAGTACTTC,CASSFTGGLQYF
TRBV6-6,TRBJ1-5,TRBD1,NA,TGTGCCAGCAGTTACTCTCCGGGACAGGTGAATCAGCCCCAGCATTTT,CASSYSPGQVNQPQHF
TRBV7-9,TRBJ2-6,TRBD1,NA,TGTGCCAGCAGCTTGGGACAGGAAGATTTCTCTGGGGCCAACGTCCTGACTTTC,CASSLGQEDFSGANVLTF